The source of this T cell receptor (beta chain) is a study of shared clonotypes between healthy human individuals. CD45RO-negative cells were positively selected for CCR7, leaving out terminally differentiated effector memory CD45RA+ cells. Method: immunoSEQ multiplex PCR; TCRdb's copy keeps in-frame clones and lacks some. The sample carries 700,000 to 950,000 clones, approximately 96% recorded once. Details on this clone: Its antigen is undetermined.

Regarding the study as a whole: Generation probabilities were higher for clonotypes shared across all four sorted-subset donors than for unshared ones.

Sequenced: naive CD8+ T cells sorted from blood. This receptor was obtained from a man aged 30 to 45 in good health.

CDR3 sequence reads: CASSTPTGTDNTGELFF. For the CDR3, the DNA is TGTGCCAGCAGCACCCCCACCGGGACAGATAACACCGGGGAGCTGTTTTTT. This chain uses TRBV11-2 with TRBJ2-2; 7 bases map to TRBD1. Germline assignment: CDR1 SGHAT and CDR2 FQNNGV. The ends lost 5 bases at V and 2 bases at J; junction bases unmatched: 11. This CDR3 is built from 17 residues.